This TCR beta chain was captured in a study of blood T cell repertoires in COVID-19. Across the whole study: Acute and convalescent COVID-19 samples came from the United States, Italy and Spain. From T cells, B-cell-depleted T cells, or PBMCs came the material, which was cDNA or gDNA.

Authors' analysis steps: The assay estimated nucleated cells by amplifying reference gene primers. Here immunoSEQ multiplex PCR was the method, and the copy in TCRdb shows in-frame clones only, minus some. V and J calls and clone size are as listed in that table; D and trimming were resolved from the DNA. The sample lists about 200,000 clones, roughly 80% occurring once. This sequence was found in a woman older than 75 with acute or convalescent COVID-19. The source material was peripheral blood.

The CDR3 region is CASGGDGYTF. The CDR3 nucleotides are TGCGCCAGCGGGGGCGATGGCTACACCTTC. V is TRBV5-1 and J is TRBJ1-2; a possible D gene is TRBD1 (6 bases). V gave up 7 bases and J gave up 6 bases, with 7 bases separating them. This CDR3 is built from 10 residues. Germline V CDR1 and CDR2: SGHRS, YFSETQ.